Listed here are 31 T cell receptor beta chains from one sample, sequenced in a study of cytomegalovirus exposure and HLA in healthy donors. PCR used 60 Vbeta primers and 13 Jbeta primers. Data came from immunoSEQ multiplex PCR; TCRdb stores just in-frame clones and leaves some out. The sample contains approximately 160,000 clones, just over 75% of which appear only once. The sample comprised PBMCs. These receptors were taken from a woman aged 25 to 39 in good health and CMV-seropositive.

The CDR3 coding sequence is TGTGCCAGCAGACAGGGTCTTTCCGCCAAAAACATTCAGTACTTC. Residues: CASRQGLSAKNIQYF. The chain recombines TRBV5-6 with TRBJ2-4; a weak D match, TRBD1 (6 bases). The V end lost 5 bases, the J end lost 1 base, and 13 bases lay between the germline ends. This CDR3 is 15 amino acids long. Germline V lookup: CDR1 SGHDT, CDR2 YYEEEE.

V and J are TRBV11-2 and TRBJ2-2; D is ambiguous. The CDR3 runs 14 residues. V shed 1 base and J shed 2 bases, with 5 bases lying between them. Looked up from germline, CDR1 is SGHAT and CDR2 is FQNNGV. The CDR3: CASSLGHNTGELFF. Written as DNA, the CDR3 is TGTGCCAGCAGCTTAGGGCATAACACCGGGGAGCTGTTTTTT.

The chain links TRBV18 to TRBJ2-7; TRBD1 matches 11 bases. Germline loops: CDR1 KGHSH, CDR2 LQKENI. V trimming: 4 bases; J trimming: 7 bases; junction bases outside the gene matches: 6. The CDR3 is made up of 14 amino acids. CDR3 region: CASSQGQGGREQYF. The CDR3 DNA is TGTGCCAGCTCACAGGGACAGGGGGGAAGAGAGCAGTACTTC.

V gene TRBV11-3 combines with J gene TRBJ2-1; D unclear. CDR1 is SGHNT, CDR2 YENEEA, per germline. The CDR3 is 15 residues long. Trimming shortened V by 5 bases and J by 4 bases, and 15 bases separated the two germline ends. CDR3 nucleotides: TGTGCCAGCAGCCTTCCCGGCGGAGCATACAATGAGCAGTTCTTC. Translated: CASSLPGGAYNEQFF.

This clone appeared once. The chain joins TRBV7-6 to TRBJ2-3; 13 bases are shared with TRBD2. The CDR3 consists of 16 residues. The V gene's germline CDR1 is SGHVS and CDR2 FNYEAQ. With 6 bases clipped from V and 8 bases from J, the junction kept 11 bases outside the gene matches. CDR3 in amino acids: CASSSGTSGMGSTQYF. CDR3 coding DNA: TGTGCCAGCAGTTCCGGGACTAGCGGGATGGGAAGTACGCAGTATTTT.

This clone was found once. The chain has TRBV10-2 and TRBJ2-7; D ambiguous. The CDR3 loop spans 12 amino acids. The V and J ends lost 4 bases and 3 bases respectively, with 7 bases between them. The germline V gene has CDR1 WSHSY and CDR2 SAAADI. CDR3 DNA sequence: TGCGCCAGCAGTGTCGGTTACTACGAGCAGTACTTC. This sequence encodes CASSVGYYEQYF.

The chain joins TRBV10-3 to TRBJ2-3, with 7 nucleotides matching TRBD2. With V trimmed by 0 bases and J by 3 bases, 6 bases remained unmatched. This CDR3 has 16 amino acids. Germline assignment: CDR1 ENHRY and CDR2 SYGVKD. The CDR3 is CAISESPGGGTDTQYF. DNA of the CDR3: TGTGCCATCAGTGAGTCGCCGGGAGGCGGGACAGATACGCAGTATTTT.

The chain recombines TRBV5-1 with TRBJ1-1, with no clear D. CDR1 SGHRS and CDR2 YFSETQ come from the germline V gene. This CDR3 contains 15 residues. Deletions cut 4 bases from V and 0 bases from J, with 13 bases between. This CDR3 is CASSRSGLMNTEAFF. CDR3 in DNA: TGCGCCAGCAGCCGATCAGGTCTCATGAACACTGAAGCTTTCTTT. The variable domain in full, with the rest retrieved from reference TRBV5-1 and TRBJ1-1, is KAGVTQTPRYLIKTRGQQVTLSCSPISGHRSVSWYQQTPGQGLQFLFEYFSETQRNKGNFPGRFSGRQFSNSRSEMNVSTLELGDSALYLCASSRSGLMNTEAFFGQGTRLTVV.

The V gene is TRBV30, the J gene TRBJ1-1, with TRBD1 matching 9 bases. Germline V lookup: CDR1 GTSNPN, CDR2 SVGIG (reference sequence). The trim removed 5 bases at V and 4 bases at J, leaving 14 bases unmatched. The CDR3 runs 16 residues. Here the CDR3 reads CAWENRGPALGTEAFF. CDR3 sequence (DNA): TGTGCCTGGGAAAACAGGGGGCCGGCGCTTGGCACTGAAGCTTTCTTT.

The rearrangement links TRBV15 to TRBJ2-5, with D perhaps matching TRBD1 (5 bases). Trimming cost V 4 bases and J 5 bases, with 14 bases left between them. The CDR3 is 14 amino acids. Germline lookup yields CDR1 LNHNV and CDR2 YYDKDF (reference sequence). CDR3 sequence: CATSKPGNGETQYF. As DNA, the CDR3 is TGTGCCACCAGCAAGCCAGGGAATGGGGAGACCCAGTACTTC.

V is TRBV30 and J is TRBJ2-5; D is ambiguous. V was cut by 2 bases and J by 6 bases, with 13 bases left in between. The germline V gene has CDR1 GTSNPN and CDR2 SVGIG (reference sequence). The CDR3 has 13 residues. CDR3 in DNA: TGTGCCTGGAGTTCCGGTTCCGAGAAGACCCAGTACTTC. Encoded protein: CAWSSGSEKTQYF.

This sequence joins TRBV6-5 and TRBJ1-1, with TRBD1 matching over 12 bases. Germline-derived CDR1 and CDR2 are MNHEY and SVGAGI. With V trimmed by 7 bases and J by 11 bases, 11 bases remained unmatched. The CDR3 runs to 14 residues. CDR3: CASNPLRDRGPAFF. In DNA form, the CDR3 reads TGTGCCAGCAATCCTCTCCGGGACAGGGGGCCTGCTTTCTTT.

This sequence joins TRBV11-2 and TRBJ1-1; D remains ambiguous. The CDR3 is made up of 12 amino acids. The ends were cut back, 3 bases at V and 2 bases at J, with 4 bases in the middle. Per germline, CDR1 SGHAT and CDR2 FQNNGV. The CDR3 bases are TGTGCCAGCAGCTTCCTCAACACTGAAGCTTTCTTT. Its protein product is CASSFLNTEAFF.

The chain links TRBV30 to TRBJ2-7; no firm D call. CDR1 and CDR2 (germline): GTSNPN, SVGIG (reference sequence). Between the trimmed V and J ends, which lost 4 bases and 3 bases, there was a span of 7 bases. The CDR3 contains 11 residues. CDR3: CAWKARYEQYF. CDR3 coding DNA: TGTGCCTGGAAAGCACGCTACGAGCAGTACTTC.

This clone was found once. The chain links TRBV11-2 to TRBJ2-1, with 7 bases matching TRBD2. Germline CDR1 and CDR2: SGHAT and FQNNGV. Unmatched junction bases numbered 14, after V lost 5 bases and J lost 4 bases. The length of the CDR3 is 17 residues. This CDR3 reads CASSLARGLAEYNEQFF. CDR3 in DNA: TGTGCCAGCAGCCTTGCAAGAGGGCTAGCGGAATACAATGAGCAGTTCTTC.

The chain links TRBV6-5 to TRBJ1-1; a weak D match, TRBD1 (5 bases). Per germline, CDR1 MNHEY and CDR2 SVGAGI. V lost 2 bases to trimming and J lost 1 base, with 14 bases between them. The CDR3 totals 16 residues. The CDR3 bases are TGTGCCAGCAGTTACGGGACTCTTTCGGGGAACACTGAAGCTTTCTTT. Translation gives CASSYGTLSGNTEAFF.

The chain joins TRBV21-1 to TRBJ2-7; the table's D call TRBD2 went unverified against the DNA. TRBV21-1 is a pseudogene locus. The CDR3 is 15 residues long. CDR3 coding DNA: TGTGCCAGCAGCAAAGTTCAGCGGGGACTCTACGAGCAGTACTTC. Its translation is CASSKVQRGLYEQYF.

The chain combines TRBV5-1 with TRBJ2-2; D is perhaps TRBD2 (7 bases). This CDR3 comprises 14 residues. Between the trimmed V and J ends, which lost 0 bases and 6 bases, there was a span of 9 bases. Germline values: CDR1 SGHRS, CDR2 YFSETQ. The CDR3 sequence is CASSLAGGPGELFF. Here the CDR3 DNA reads TGCGCCAGCAGCTTGGCCGGGGGGCCCGGGGAGCTGTTTTTT.

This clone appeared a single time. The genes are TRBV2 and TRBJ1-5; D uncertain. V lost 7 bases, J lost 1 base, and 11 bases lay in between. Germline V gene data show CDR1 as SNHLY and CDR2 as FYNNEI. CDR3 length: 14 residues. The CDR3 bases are TGTGCCAGCAATCTAGGTGCAAGCAATCAGCCCCAGCATTTT. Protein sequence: CASNLGASNQPQHF.

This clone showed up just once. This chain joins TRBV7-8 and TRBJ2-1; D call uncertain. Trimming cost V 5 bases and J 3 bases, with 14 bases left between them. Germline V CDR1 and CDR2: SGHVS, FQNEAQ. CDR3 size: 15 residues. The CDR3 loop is CASSLGANYYNEQFF. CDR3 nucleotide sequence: TGTGCCAGCAGCCTAGGAGCAAATTACTACAATGAGCAGTTCTTC.

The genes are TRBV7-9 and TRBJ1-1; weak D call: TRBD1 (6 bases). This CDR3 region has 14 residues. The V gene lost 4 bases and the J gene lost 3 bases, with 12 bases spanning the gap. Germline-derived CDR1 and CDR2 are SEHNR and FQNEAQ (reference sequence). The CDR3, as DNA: TGTGCCAGCAGCTCAGGGGAGGGCCACACTGAAGCTTTCTTT. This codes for CASSSGEGHTEAFF.

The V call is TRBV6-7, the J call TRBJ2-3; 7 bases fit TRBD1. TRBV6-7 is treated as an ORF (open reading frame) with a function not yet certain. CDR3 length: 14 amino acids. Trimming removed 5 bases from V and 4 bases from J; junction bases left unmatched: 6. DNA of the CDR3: TGTGCCAGCAGTAGCTCCACAGGGGCAGATACGCAGTATTTT. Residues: CASSSSTGADTQYF.

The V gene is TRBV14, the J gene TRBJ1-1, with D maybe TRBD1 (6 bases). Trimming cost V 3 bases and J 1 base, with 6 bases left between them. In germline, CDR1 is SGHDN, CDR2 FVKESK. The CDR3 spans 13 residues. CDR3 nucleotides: TGTGCCAGCAGCCAGGGGGCGAACACTGAAGCTTTCTTT. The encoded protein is CASSQGANTEAFF.

The CDR3 here is CASSLWGSGPTGTEAFF. CDR3 coding DNA: TGTGCCAGCAGTTTATGGGGCTCGGGTCCTACCGGAACTGAAGCTTTCTTT. This rearrangement joins TRBV27 to TRBJ1-1; perhaps TRBD1 as D (5 bases). The length of the CDR3 is 17 residues. Trimming cost V 1 base and J 5 bases, with 20 bases left between them. Germline V lookup: CDR1 MNHEY, CDR2 SMNVEV (reference sequence).

The DNA for the CDR3 is TGTGCCAGTAAAATGGGGGGGGCTGGAAACACCATATATTTT. This gives the protein CASKMGGAGNTIYF. The gene calls are TRBV19 and TRBJ1-3, with a weak D call TRBD1 (5 bases). From germline, CDR1 is LNHDA and CDR2 SQIVND (reference sequence). V lost 7 bases, J lost 2 bases, and 12 bases lay in between. This CDR3 comprises 14 residues.

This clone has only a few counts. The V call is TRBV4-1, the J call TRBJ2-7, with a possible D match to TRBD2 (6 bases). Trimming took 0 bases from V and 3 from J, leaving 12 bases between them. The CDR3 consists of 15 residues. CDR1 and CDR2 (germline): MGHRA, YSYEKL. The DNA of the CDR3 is TGCGCCAGCAGCCAAGACCTGGGAGGCCTCTACGAGCAGTACTTC. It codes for CASSQDLGGLYEQYF.

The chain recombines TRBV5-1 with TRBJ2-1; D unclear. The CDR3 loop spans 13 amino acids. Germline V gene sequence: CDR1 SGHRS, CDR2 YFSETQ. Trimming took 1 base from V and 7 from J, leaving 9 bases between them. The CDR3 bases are TGCGCCAGCAGCTTGTCATTAGTAAATGAGCAGTTCTTC. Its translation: CASSLSLVNEQFF.

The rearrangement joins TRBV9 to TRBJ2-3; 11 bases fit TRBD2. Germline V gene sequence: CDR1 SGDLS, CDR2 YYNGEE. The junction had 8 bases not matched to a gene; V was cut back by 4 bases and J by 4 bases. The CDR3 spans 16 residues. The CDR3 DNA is TGTGCCAGCAGCTCTATAGCGGGAGGGCCCTCAGATACGCAGTATTTT. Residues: CASSSIAGGPSDTQYF.

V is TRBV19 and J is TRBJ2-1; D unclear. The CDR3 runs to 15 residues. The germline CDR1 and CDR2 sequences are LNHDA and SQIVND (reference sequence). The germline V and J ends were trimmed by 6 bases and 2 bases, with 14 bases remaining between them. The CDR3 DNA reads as TGTGCCAGTAGCCTCTGGCGGTCCGCCTACAATGAGCAGTTCTTC. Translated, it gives CASSLWRSAYNEQFF.

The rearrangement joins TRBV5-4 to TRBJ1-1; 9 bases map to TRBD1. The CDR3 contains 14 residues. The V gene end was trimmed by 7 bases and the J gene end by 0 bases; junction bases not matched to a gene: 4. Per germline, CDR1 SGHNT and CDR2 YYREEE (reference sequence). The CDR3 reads CASLDRGLNTEAFF. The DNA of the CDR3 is TGTGCCAGCTTGGACAGGGGCTTGAACACTGAAGCTTTCTTT.

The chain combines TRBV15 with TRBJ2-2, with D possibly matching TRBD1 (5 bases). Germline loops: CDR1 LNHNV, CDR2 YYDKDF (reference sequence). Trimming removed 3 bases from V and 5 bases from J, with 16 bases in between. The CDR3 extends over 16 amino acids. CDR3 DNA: TGTGCCACCAGCAGGGCTCTCAGGGCCGGAACCGGGGAGCTGTTTTTT. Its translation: CATSRALRAGTGELFF.